These T cell receptor beta chains were read from a single sample in a study of radiotherapy plus CTLA-4 blockade in lung cancer. Measured with immunoSEQ multiplex PCR; TCRdb has only the in-frame clones, and not every one. The sample includes around 40,000 clones, under 80% of them seen just once. The sequenced sample was peripheral blood, obtained from a patient treated with radiotherapy plus ipilimumab. All receptors derive from a human donor with non-small cell lung cancer who had stable disease on radiotherapy plus ipilimumab. Each CDR3 is given with its conserved first and last residue. A D gene is named only where the DNA matches it firmly. Rows give clone size only sometimes, using once, few, many, or a class for an expanded clone.

J gene: TRBJ1-2; clone size: -; V gene: TRBV5-1; D gene: TRBD1; CDR3 DNA: TGCGCCAAATCAAGGGGGACAGGGGCGACTAACTATGGCTACACCTTC; CDR3 protein: CAKSRGTGATNYGYTF
J gene: TRBJ1-2; clone size: -; V gene: TRBV15; D gene: -; CDR3 DNA: TGTGCCACCAGCAGACCAGGGATTTTCGGCTATGGCTACACCTTC; CDR3 protein: CATSRPGIFGYGYTF
J gene: TRBJ1-2; clone size: -; V gene: TRBV2; D gene: -; CDR3 DNA: TGTGCCAGCAAGGCCGCCCCAGGAAATGTCGCCTATGGCTACACCTTC; CDR3 protein: CASKAAPGNVAYGYTF
J gene: TRBJ1-2; clone size: -; V gene: TRBV18; D gene: -; CDR3 DNA: TGTGCCAGCTCACCACCAGGACCGACAGACTATGGCTACACCTTC; CDR3 protein: CASSPPGPTDYGYTF
J gene: TRBJ2-7; clone size: few; V gene: TRBV2; D gene: -; CDR3 DNA: TGTGCCAGCAGTGAGGGGCAGGCCCACGAGCAGTACTTC; CDR3 protein: CASSEGQAHEQYF
J gene: TRBJ2-4; clone size: once; V gene: TRBV7-9; D gene: -; CDR3 DNA: TGTGCCAGCAGCTACGACACGGGGAGCATTCAGTACTTC; CDR3 protein: CASSYDTGSIQYF
J gene: TRBJ1-2; clone size: -; V gene: TRBV5-5; D gene: -; CDR3 DNA: TGTGCCAGCAGCTTGGCCTTAACTGGGGGGGTCGTCTATGGCTACACCTTC; CDR3 protein: CASSLALTGGVVYGYTF
J gene: TRBJ2-1; clone size: -; V gene: TRBV7-9; D gene: TRBD1; CDR3 DNA: TGTGCCAGCAGCCGCTCGACAGGGGAGAATGAGCAGTTCTTC; CDR3 protein: CASSRSTGENEQFF
J gene: TRBJ1-5; clone size: -; V gene: TRBV6-4; D gene: TRBD1; CDR3 DNA: TGTGCCAGCAGTGAGGACAGGCGATTTGGGCCCCAGCATTTT; CDR3 protein: CASSEDRRFGPQHF
J gene: TRBJ2-3; clone size: few; V gene: TRBV29-1; D gene: -; CDR3 DNA: TGCAGCGTTGTAGGGGGCACAGATACGCAGTATTTT; CDR3 protein: CSVVGGTDTQYF
J gene: TRBJ1-6; clone size: few; V gene: TRBV6-1; D gene: -; CDR3 DNA: TGTGCCAGCAGGGCTTATAATTCACCCCTCCACTTT; CDR3 protein: CASRAYNSPLHF
J gene: TRBJ2-2; clone size: -; V gene: TRBV4-3; D gene: -; CDR3 DNA: TGCGCCAGCAGCCAAGGGAGTTACACCGGGGAGCTGTTTTTT; CDR3 protein: CASSQGSYTGELFF
J gene: TRBJ2-7; clone size: -; V gene: TRBV18; D gene: TRBD1; CDR3 DNA: TGTGCCAGCTCACAACCGGGACAGGGGGTGTCTTACGAGCAGTACTTC; CDR3 protein: CASSQPGQGVSYEQYF
J gene: TRBJ1-1; clone size: once; V gene: TRBV11-1; D gene: -; CDR3 DNA: TGTGCCAGCAGCTTAGTGACAGGTCTCTTCAACACTGAAGCTTTCTTT; CDR3 protein: CASSLVTGLFNTEAFF
J gene: TRBJ1-2; clone size: -; V gene: TRBV27; D gene: -; CDR3 DNA: TGTGCCAGCAGTTCAGGCGCCGGTCTCTATGGCTACACCTTC; CDR3 protein: CASSSGAGLYGYTF
J gene: TRBJ2-3; clone size: -; V gene: TRBV5-1; D gene: TRBD1; CDR3 DNA: TGCGCCAGCAGCCCTGTCCGGGACAGGGTAAATACGCAGTATTTT; CDR3 protein: CASSPVRDRVNTQYF
J gene: TRBJ2-2; clone size: -; V gene: TRBV6-6; D gene: TRBD1; CDR3 DNA: TGTGCCAGCAGTTACTCAGGACAGGTGAACACCGGGGAGCTGTTTTTT; CDR3 protein: CASSYSGQVNTGELFF
J gene: TRBJ1-1; clone size: few; V gene: TRBV7-9; D gene: -; CDR3 DNA: TGTGCCAGCAGCTGGGTAGGGGGAGTGAACACTGAAGCTTTCTTT; CDR3 protein: CASSWVGGVNTEAFF
J gene: TRBJ1-2; clone size: -; V gene: TRBV5-6; D gene: TRBD1; CDR3 DNA: TGTGCCAGCAGCCTACCCCACAGGGGAGGATTCTATGGCTACACCTTC; CDR3 protein: CASSLPHRGGFYGYTF
J gene: TRBJ1-1; clone size: -; V gene: TRBV19; D gene: -; CDR3 DNA: TGTGCCAGTAGTCGGGGAGGAACTGAAGCTTTCTTT; CDR3 protein: CASSRGGTEAFF
J gene: TRBJ2-7; clone size: -; V gene: TRBV6-1; D gene: -; CDR3 DNA: TGTGCCAGCAGGGGACATGGCGGGTACGAGCAGTACTTC; CDR3 protein: CASRGHGGYEQYF
J gene: TRBJ2-5; clone size: -; V gene: TRBV2; D gene: TRBD2; CDR3 DNA: TGTGCCAATCTAGCGGGGAACTCAGAGACCCAGTACTTC; CDR3 protein: CANLAGNSETQYF
J gene: TRBJ2-1; clone size: -; V gene: TRBV12-5; D gene: -; CDR3 DNA: TGTGCTAGTGGTCGCACCGGTTCTGAACAGTTCTTC; CDR3 protein: CASGRTGSEQFF
J gene: TRBJ1-5; clone size: -; V gene: TRBV5-5; D gene: TRBD1; CDR3 DNA: TGTGCCAGCAGCCTAGGGACAGGGGGCTTTCGCAATCAGCCCCAGCATTTT; CDR3 protein: CASSLGTGGFRNQPQHF
J gene: TRBJ2-3; clone size: -; V gene: TRBV11-2; D gene: -; CDR3 DNA: TGTGCCAGCAGCTTAATCGGGGGTATGAGCACAGATACGCAGTATTTT; CDR3 protein: CASSLIGGMSTDTQYF
J gene: TRBJ1-2; clone size: -; V gene: TRBV5-1; D gene: -; CDR3 DNA: TGCGCCAGCAGCTTGGCCGGGAGGGGTGGCTACACCTTC; CDR3 protein: CASSLAGRGGYTF
J gene: TRBJ2-7; clone size: -; V gene: TRBV5-8; D gene: -; CDR3 DNA: TGTGCCAGCAGCTTGGCCGACATCAACGGGAAGCAGTACTTC; CDR3 protein: CASSLADINGKQYF
J gene: TRBJ2-7; clone size: -; V gene: TRBV19; D gene: -; CDR3 DNA: TGTGCCAGTAGTCGAGGGGACAACTACGAGCAGTACTTC; CDR3 protein: CASSRGDNYEQYF
J gene: TRBJ2-7; clone size: few; V gene: TRBV6-1; D gene: TRBD1; CDR3 DNA: TGTGCCAGCAGCGTCCTAGGGACAGCACGCTACGAGCAGTACTTC; CDR3 protein: CASSVLGTARYEQYF
J gene: TRBJ1-1; clone size: -; V gene: TRBV5-4; D gene: -; CDR3 DNA: TGTGCCAGCAGCACGGACAGCCGTGAAGCTTTCTTT; CDR3 protein: CASSTDSREAFF
J gene: TRBJ1-5; clone size: -; V gene: TRBV19; D gene: -; CDR3 DNA: TGTGCCAGTAGTATGGGAAGAGACAGCTCCAATCAGCCCCAGCATTTT; CDR3 protein: CASSMGRDSSNQPQHF
J gene: TRBJ2-5; clone size: -; V gene: TRBV7-2; D gene: TRBD2; CDR3 DNA: TGTGCCAGCAGCTTTAGCGGGGGGGCGTCGGAGACCCAGTACTTC; CDR3 protein: CASSFSGGASETQYF
J gene: TRBJ1-5; clone size: -; V gene: TRBV6-6; D gene: TRBD1; CDR3 DNA: TGTGCCAGCACCAGACAGGGGGGTGTCAATCAGCCCCAGCATTTT; CDR3 protein: CASTRQGGVNQPQHF
J gene: TRBJ1-2; clone size: -; V gene: TRBV10-1; D gene: -; CDR3 DNA: TGCGCCAGCAGTGAGTCGGGCAGACGCGGCTACACCTTC; CDR3 protein: CASSESGRRGYTF
J gene: TRBJ2-3; clone size: -; V gene: TRBV28; D gene: TRBD2; CDR3 DNA: TGTGCCAGCATCCTAGCGGGGGGGCTGGGGACAGATACGCAGTATTTT; CDR3 protein: CASILAGGLGTDTQYF
J gene: TRBJ2-3; clone size: -; V gene: TRBV9; D gene: TRBD2; CDR3 DNA: TGTGCCAGCAGCGCCGGGACTAAACCAGATACGCAGTATTTT; CDR3 protein: CASSAGTKPDTQYF
J gene: TRBJ1-2; clone size: -; V gene: TRBV18; D gene: -; CDR3 DNA: TGTGCCAGCTCACCGGACACTCCAGGAGGGTATGGCTACACCTTC; CDR3 protein: CASSPDTPGGYGYTF
J gene: TRBJ2-7; clone size: -; V gene: TRBV25-1; D gene: TRBD1; CDR3 DNA: TGTGCCAGCAGTCGGACAGGGGATGAGCAGTACTTC; CDR3 protein: CASSRTGDEQYF
J gene: TRBJ2-5; clone size: -; V gene: TRBV10-1; D gene: TRBD2; CDR3 DNA: TGCGCCAGCAGTGCAAGCCCTAGCGGGGAGACCCAGTACTTC; CDR3 protein: CASSASPSGETQYF
J gene: TRBJ1-2; clone size: -; V gene: TRBV18; D gene: TRBD1; CDR3 DNA: TGTGCCAGCTCACCTGGACAGGGGATTAACTATGGCTACACCTTC; CDR3 protein: CASSPGQGINYGYTF
J gene: TRBJ2-1; clone size: -; V gene: TRBV5-1; D gene: -; CDR3 DNA: TGCGCCAGCAGCCCCCGACAGCCAGGTACGGAGCAGTTCTTC; CDR3 protein: CASSPRQPGTEQFF
J gene: TRBJ2-1; clone size: -; V gene: TRBV11-2; D gene: -; CDR3 DNA: TGTGCCAGCAGCTCATGGGCAGGTCACAATGAGCAGTTCTTC; CDR3 protein: CASSSWAGHNEQFF
J gene: TRBJ1-2; clone size: -; V gene: TRBV11-3; D gene: TRBD1; CDR3 DNA: TGTGCCAGCAGCACGACAGGGGTAGCGAACTATGGCTACACCTTC; CDR3 protein: CASSTTGVANYGYTF
J gene: TRBJ1-3; clone size: few; V gene: TRBV30; D gene: -; CDR3 DNA: TGTGCCTGGAGTCGCCCCCCGGGTCTCGGTGGAAACACCATATATTTT; CDR3 protein: CAWSRPPGLGGNTIYF
J gene: TRBJ2-5; clone size: -; V gene: TRBV9; D gene: -; CDR3 DNA: TGTGCCAGCAGCGTCTTGGGGGCCGGGACCCTGGGAGAGACCCAGTACTTC; CDR3 protein: CASSVLGAGTLGETQYF
J gene: TRBJ2-6; clone size: -; V gene: TRBV19; D gene: TRBD1; CDR3 DNA: TGTGCCAGCGAGGCGGCAGGGGGCTTTTCTGGGGCCAACGTCCTGACTTTC; CDR3 protein: CASEAAGGFSGANVLTF
J gene: TRBJ1-1; clone size: -; V gene: TRBV11-3; D gene: -; CDR3 DNA: TGTGCCAGCAGCCAAAATCGGGGGGGGAACACTGAAGCTTTCTTT; CDR3 protein: CASSQNRGGNTEAFF
J gene: TRBJ2-1; clone size: once; V gene: TRBV2; D gene: TRBD1; CDR3 DNA: TGTGCCAGCAAACACCGGGACAGGGCTGGTGAGCAGTTCTTC; CDR3 protein: CASKHRDRAGEQFF
J gene: TRBJ1-4; clone size: -; V gene: TRBV6-1; D gene: TRBD1; CDR3 DNA: TGTGCCAGCAGTGGAGGACAGGCTGGAAGAGAAAAACTGTTTTTT; CDR3 protein: CASSGGQAGREKLFF
J gene: TRBJ2-1; clone size: once; V gene: TRBV19; D gene: -; CDR3 DNA: TGTGCCAGTAGGTTGATCGGCTCCTACAATGAGCAGTTCTTC; CDR3 protein: CASRLIGSYNEQFF
J gene: TRBJ2-2; clone size: -; V gene: TRBV13; D gene: -; CDR3 DNA: TGTGCCAGCAGCTTAGTTCGGGGACTGGGCTCCACCGGGGAGCTGTTTTTT; CDR3 protein: CASSLVRGLGSTGELFF
J gene: TRBJ2-7; clone size: once; V gene: TRBV30; D gene: TRBD1; CDR3 DNA: TGTGCCTGGGACAGGGGGAACGAGCAGTACTTC; CDR3 protein: CAWDRGNEQYF
J gene: TRBJ2-1; clone size: -; V gene: TRBV19; D gene: -; CDR3 DNA: TGTGCCAGTAGTATAGGGGCAGCTTCGGTCTACAATGAGCAGTTCTTC; CDR3 protein: CASSIGAASVYNEQFF
J gene: TRBJ2-3; clone size: -; V gene: TRBV21-1; D gene: -; CDR3 DNA: TGTGCCAGCAGCAAAGGACCGGGGGGCCTTCGGGCAGATACGCAGTATTTT; CDR3 protein: CASSKGPGGLRADTQYF
J gene: TRBJ2-3; clone size: -; V gene: TRBV11-3; D gene: TRBD2; CDR3 DNA: TGTGCCAGCAGCTTAGGAAGCGGGGGGCCCCTTAGTACGCAGTATTTT; CDR3 protein: CASSLGSGGPLSTQYF
J gene: TRBJ1-2; clone size: -; V gene: TRBV28; D gene: -; CDR3 DNA: TGTGCCAGCAGTTTATTGGTAGACTATGGCTACACCTTC; CDR3 protein: CASSLLVDYGYTF
J gene: TRBJ2-2; clone size: few; V gene: TRBV7-7; D gene: -; CDR3 DNA: TGTGCCAGCAGCTTAGTGGGCTCCGGGGAGCTGTTTTTT; CDR3 protein: CASSLVGSGELFF